This TCR beta chain was profiled in a study of Ad26.COV2.S vaccination and SARS-CoV-2 variants. Study-wide results and caveats: Vaccine recipients and placebo recipients showed similar non-spike TCR breadth.

The V gene end was trimmed by 0 bases and the J gene end by 4 bases; junction bases not matched to a gene: 3. Germline-derived CDR1 and CDR2 are GTSNPN and SVGIG (reference sequence). This CDR3 has 14 amino acids. Generated by immunoSEQ multiplex PCR, the TCRdb table keeps only in-frame clones and is missing some. Among 300,000 to 400,000 clones listed, around 83% were seen once. The treatment here: about 20 received Ad26.COV2.S at low or high dose, single or two shots; 5 received placebo; per-sample allocation not given. On day 63 after the first injection, vaccine and placebo recipients gave samples. The vaccine antigen was prefusion-stabilized Wuhan SARS-CoV-2 spike. With respect to this clone: Antigen specificity is unknown.

This sequence was found in a person aged 18-65 years who received the Ad26.COV2.S COVID-19 vaccine or a placebo. The chain uses TRBV30 and TRBJ2-5, with 9 bases matching TRBD1. Sequencing used peripheral blood, obtained in a trial of Ad26.COV2.S vaccine versus placebo. This chain's CDR3 is CAWSVGTGRETQYF. CDR3 sequence (DNA): TGTGCCTGGAGTGTAGGGACAGGGAGAGAGACCCAGTACTTC.